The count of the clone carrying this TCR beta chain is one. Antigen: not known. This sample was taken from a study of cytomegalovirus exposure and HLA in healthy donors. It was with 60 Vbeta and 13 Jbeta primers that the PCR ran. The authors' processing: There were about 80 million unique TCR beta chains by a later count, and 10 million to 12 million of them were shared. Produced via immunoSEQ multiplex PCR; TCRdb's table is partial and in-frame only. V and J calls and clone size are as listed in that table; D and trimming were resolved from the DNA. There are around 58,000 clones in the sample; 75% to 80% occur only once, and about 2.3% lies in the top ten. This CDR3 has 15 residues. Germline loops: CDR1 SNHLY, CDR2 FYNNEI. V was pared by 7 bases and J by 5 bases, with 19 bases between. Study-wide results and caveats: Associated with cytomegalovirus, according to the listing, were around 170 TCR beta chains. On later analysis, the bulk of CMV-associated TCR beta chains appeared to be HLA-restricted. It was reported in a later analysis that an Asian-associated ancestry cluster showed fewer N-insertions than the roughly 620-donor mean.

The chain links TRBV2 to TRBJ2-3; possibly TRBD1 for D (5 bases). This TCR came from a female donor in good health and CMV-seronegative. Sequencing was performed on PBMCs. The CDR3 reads CASTQGAGPGDTQYF. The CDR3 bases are TGTGCCAGCACTCAAGGGGCAGGACCGGGAGATACGCAGTATTTT.